These T cell receptor beta chains were read from a single sample in a study of vaccination and CD4 T cells after COVID-19. TCRdb redid the calling of the PCR reads with MiXCR, one entry per CDR3 protein. The data contain more than 5,000 distinct CDR3 sequences, about three fifths of them singletons. Their cognate antigens are unknown. Sequencing used CD4+ T cells from blood, cultured in vitro. Source of these receptors: a human donor in good health. The CDR3 runs from the conserved cysteine through the conserved F or W. The order of the fields is D gene, V gene, J gene, clone size, CDR3 protein, CDR3 DNA. A D gene is named only where the DNA matches it firmly. Expanded clones are given a class, and other clones once, few, many or no size at all.

D: TRBD2; V: TRBV19; J: TRBJ2-3; size: NA; CDR3: CASSGLARTDTQYF; DNA: TGTGCCAGTAGCGGACTAGCTCGTACAGATACGCAGTATTTT
D: NA; V: TRBV10-1; J: TRBJ2-7; size: NA; CDR3: CASSDTVEQYF; DNA: TGCGCCAGCAGCGACACGGTCGAGCAGTACTTC
D: NA; V: TRBV20-1; J: TRBJ2-5; size: once; CDR3: CSASRAPNRETQYF; DNA: TGCAGTGCTTCGCGGGCCCCTAACCGGGAGACCCAGTACTTC
D: TRBD1; V: TRBV20-1; J: TRBJ1-6; size: NA; CDR3: CSARGQGVYNSPLHF; DNA: TGCAGTGCTAGGGGACAGGGGGTCTATAATTCACCCCTCCACTTT
D: TRBD1; V: TRBV20-1; J: TRBJ1-5; size: NA; CDR3: CSARVLGTGTGDQPQHF; DNA: TGCAGTGCTAGAGTGTTGGGGACCGGGACAGGGGATCAGCCCCAGCATTTT
D: TRBD1; V: TRBV6-1; J: TRBJ1-1; size: few; CDR3: CASSPRRQGNTEAFF; DNA: TGTGCCAGCAGTCCTCGGCGACAGGGGAACACTGAAGCTTTCTTT
D: NA; V: TRBV12-1; J: TRBJ2-5; size: NA; CDR3: CASSRHNLGTSLQETQYF; DNA: TGTGCCAGCAGCCGACACAACCTGGGGACTAGTCTCCAAGAGACCCAGTACTTC
D: TRBD1; V: TRBV6-5; J: TRBJ2-3; size: NA; CDR3: CASSLGQFTDTQYF; DNA: TGTGCCAGCAGTTTGGGACAGTTCACAGATACGCAGTATTTT
D: NA; V: TRBV11-2; J: TRBJ2-5; size: few; CDR3: CASSIGRGGGETQYF; DNA: TGTGCCAGCAGCATCGGACGGGGTGGAGGCGAGACCCAGTACTTC
D: NA; V: TRBV6-1; J: TRBJ1-2; size: few; CDR3: CASSGGTAPLFGDTF; DNA: TGTGCCAGCAGTGGCGGAACCGCTCCACTATTCGGGGACACCTTC
D: NA; V: TRBV7-2; J: TRBJ1-1; size: NA; CDR3: CASSTERHTEAFF; DNA: TGTGCCAGCAGCACAGAACGACACACTGAAGCTTTCTTT
D: NA; V: TRBV6-2/TRBV6-3; J: TRBJ1-1; size: NA; CDR3: CASEQGTKAFF; DNA: TGTGCCAGCGAGCAGGGGACAAAAGCTTTCTTT
D: NA; V: TRBV6-2/TRBV6-3; J: TRBJ1-5; size: NA; CDR3: CASSYGSNQPQHF; DNA: TGTGCCAGCAGTTACGGGAGCAATCAGCCCCAGCATTTT
D: TRBD1; V: TRBV7-9; J: TRBJ2-7; size: NA; CDR3: CASSLVRGTDPRYEQYF; DNA: TGTGCCAGCAGCTTGGTTCGAGGGACAGACCCTCGCTACGAGCAGTACTTC
D: NA; V: TRBV15; J: TRBJ1-3; size: NA; CDR3: CATTRALSGNTIYF; DNA: TGTGCCACCACCCGGGCCCTATCTGGAAACACCATATATTTT
D: TRBD1; V: TRBV19; J: TRBJ1-2; size: NA; CDR3: CASSRVRTGGGYGYTF; DNA: TGTGCCAGTAGTAGAGTGAGGACAGGCGGAGGCTATGGCTACACCTTC
D: TRBD1; V: TRBV7-2; J: TRBJ2-1; size: NA; CDR3: CASSVQGALYDEQFF; DNA: TGTGCCAGCAGCGTACAGGGGGCGCTTTACGATGAGCAGTTCTTC
D: NA; V: TRBV6-1; J: TRBJ2-5; size: NA; CDR3: CASSLISAAQETQYF; DNA: TGTGCCAGCAGTCTGATCTCGGCTGCACAAGAGACCCAGTACTTC
D: NA; V: TRBV28; J: TRBJ1-3; size: NA; CDR3: CASSFGSPGRNTIYF; DNA: TGTGCCAGCAGTTTCGGTAGTCCCGGGCGAAACACCATATATTTT
D: NA; V: TRBV27; J: TRBJ1-5; size: few; CDR3: CASSIQNSNQPQHF; DNA: TGTGCCAGCAGTATCCAGAATAGCAATCAGCCCCAGCATTTT
D: NA; V: TRBV5-1; J: TRBJ1-6; size: NA; CDR3: CASSLSPGNSPLHF; DNA: TGCGCCAGCAGCTTGTCCCCAGGGAATTCACCCCTCCACTTT
D: TRBD2; V: TRBV5-4; J: TRBJ2-1; size: NA; CDR3: CASSWLAGVYNEQFF; DNA: TGTGCCAGCAGCTGGCTAGCGGGGGTCTACAATGAGCAGTTCTTC
D: NA; V: TRBV4-3; J: TRBJ2-5; size: NA; CDR3: CASSQEGRQETQYF; DNA: TGCGCCAGCAGCCAAGAAGGGCGTCAAGAGACCCAGTACTTC
D: NA; V: TRBV6-1; J: TRBJ1-1; size: NA; CDR3: CASAPGGPYTEAFF; DNA: TGTGCCAGCGCCCCCGGGGGGCCCTACACTGAAGCTTTCTTT
D: TRBD1; V: TRBV25-1; J: TRBJ1-6; size: few; CDR3: CASSEGQNYNSPLHF; DNA: TGTGCCAGCAGTGAGGGACAGAACTATAATTCACCCCTCCACTTT
D: TRBD1; V: TRBV20-1; J: TRBJ1-2; size: NA; CDR3: CSCLPDRGYGYTF; DNA: TGCAGTTGCTTACCAGACAGGGGCTATGGCTACACCTTC
D: TRBD2; V: TRBV7-2; J: TRBJ2-1; size: NA; CDR3: CASSPRTSNNEQFF; DNA: TGTGCCAGCAGCCCCCGGACTAGCAACAATGAGCAGTTCTTC
D: NA; V: TRBV4-3; J: TRBJ1-4; size: once; CDR3: CASSQDGNRGKLFF; DNA: TGCGCCAGCAGCCAAGACGGTAACCGCGGAAAACTGTTTTTT
D: NA; V: TRBV6-5; J: TRBJ1-1; size: NA; CDR3: CASSYLSMNTEAFF; DNA: TGTGCCAGCAGTTACCTATCGATGAACACTGAAGCTTTCTTT
D: TRBD2; V: TRBV5-4; J: TRBJ2-7; size: NA; CDR3: CASSPTSGRAYEQYF; DNA: TGTGCCAGCAGCCCCACTAGCGGGAGGGCCTACGAGCAGTACTTC
D: NA; V: TRBV28; J: TRBJ1-2; size: NA; CDR3: CASRLQGPLTYGYTF; DNA: TGTGCCAGCAGGCTTCAAGGCCCCCTCACCTATGGCTACACCTTC
D: TRBD1; V: TRBV7-9; J: TRBJ1-2; size: few; CDR3: CASSPYRGTGGNYGYTF; DNA: TGTGCCAGCAGCCCGTATAGGGGGACAGGGGGCAACTATGGCTACACCTTC
D: TRBD1; V: TRBV7-2; J: TRBJ1-6; size: NA; CDR3: CASGREQGALHF; DNA: TGTGCCAGCGGGCGGGAGCAGGGGGCCCTCCACTTT
D: NA; V: TRBV11-2; J: TRBJ1-2; size: NA; CDR3: CASSSYSDRDGYGYTF; DNA: TGTGCCAGCAGCTCGTACTCGGACCGGGACGGCTATGGCTACACCTTC
D: TRBD2; V: TRBV2; J: TRBJ2-5; size: few; CDR3: CASKGTSVETQYF; DNA: TGTGCCAGCAAGGGGACTAGCGTCGAGACCCAGTACTTC
D: NA; V: TRBV6-5; J: TRBJ2-7; size: NA; CDR3: CASSFPLGRASYEQYF; DNA: TGTGCCAGCAGTTTCCCGTTAGGTAGAGCCTCCTACGAGCAGTACTTC
D: TRBD2; V: TRBV6-1; J: TRBJ2-3; size: NA; CDR3: CASTTSGGQYTQYF; DNA: TGTGCCAGCACTACTAGCGGGGGCCAGTATACGCAGTATTTT
D: NA; V: TRBV4-1; J: TRBJ2-2; size: few; CDR3: CASSQESQVEELFF; DNA: TGCGCCAGCAGCCAAGAATCCCAGGTAGAGGAGCTGTTTTTT
D: NA; V: TRBV20-1; J: TRBJ1-5; size: few; CDR3: CSASGTHSFYQPQHF; DNA: TGCAGTGCTTCCGGGACCCACTCTTTTTATCAGCCCCAGCATTTT
D: TRBD1; V: TRBV11-3; J: TRBJ2-1; size: NA; CDR3: CASSPGSGTGYNEQFF; DNA: TGTGCCAGCAGCCCCGGGAGTGGGACAGGGTACAATGAGCAGTTCTTC
D: NA; V: TRBV5-1; J: TRBJ2-3; size: NA; CDR3: CASIWGSGLTDTQYF; DNA: TGCGCCAGCATCTGGGGGAGCGGCCTCACAGATACGCAGTATTTT
D: TRBD1; V: TRBV19; J: TRBJ1-2; size: NA; CDR3: CASSLDRVRGYTF; DNA: TGTGCCAGTAGCCTGGACAGGGTGCGTGGCTACACCTTC
D: NA; V: TRBV20-1; J: TRBJ2-7; size: NA; CDR3: CSASPGGGRRYEQYF; DNA: TGCAGTGCTAGCCCTGGGGGGGGCCGACGCTACGAGCAGTACTTC
D: NA; V: TRBV20-1; J: TRBJ2-3; size: few; CDR3: CSASIGRQGDTQYF; DNA: TGCAGTGCGTCGATTGGCAGGCAAGGAGATACGCAGTATTTT
D: NA; V: TRBV7-8; J: TRBJ2-1; size: NA; CDR3: CASSFGMGYNEQFF; DNA: TGTGCCAGCAGCTTCGGGATGGGCTACAATGAGCAGTTCTTC
D: TRBD1; V: TRBV2; J: TRBJ2-3; size: NA; CDR3: CASSEMGQGFTDTQYF; DNA: TGTGCCAGCAGTGAAATGGGACAGGGATTCACAGATACGCAGTATTTT
D: TRBD1; V: TRBV29-1; J: TRBJ1-5; size: NA; CDR3: CSVSTGDQPQHF; DNA: TGCAGCGTTAGCACAGGGGATCAGCCCCAGCATTTT
D: NA; V: TRBV11-2; J: TRBJ1-5; size: NA; CDR3: CASSPGASNQPQHF; DNA: TGTGCCAGCAGCCCGGGGGCAAGCAATCAGCCCCAGCATTTT
D: NA; V: TRBV24-1; J: TRBJ1-1; size: few; CDR3: CATSDGAGRGHTEAFF; DNA: TGTGCCACCAGTGATGGGGCCGGCAGGGGACACACTGAAGCTTTCTTT
D: NA; V: TRBV7-9; J: TRBJ2-2; size: once; CDR3: CASSLKQVTGELFF; DNA: TGTGCCAGCAGCTTAAAACAAGTCACCGGGGAGCTGTTTTTT
D: NA; V: TRBV19; J: TRBJ1-1; size: NA; CDR3: CASSRSRVDTEAFF; DNA: TGTGCCAGTAGCCGAAGCCGGGTGGACACTGAAGCTTTCTTT
D: TRBD1; V: TRBV29-1; J: TRBJ2-7; size: NA; CDR3: CSVGRTGAYEQYF; DNA: TGCAGCGTTGGTCGGACAGGGGCCTACGAGCAGTACTTC
D: TRBD1; V: TRBV28; J: TRBJ2-5; size: NA; CDR3: CATKKGARETQYF; DNA: TGTGCCACCAAAAAGGGGGCGCGGGAGACCCAGTACTTC
D: NA; V: TRBV20-1; J: TRBJ1-4; size: NA; CDR3: CSARVRQDPSEKLFF; DNA: TGCAGTGCTAGAGTAAGACAGGATCCGTCCGAAAAACTGTTTTTT
D: TRBD2; V: TRBV7-2; J: TRBJ2-2; size: NA; CDR3: CASSLKVGGGARTGELFF; DNA: TGTGCCAGCAGCTTAAAGGTTGGCGGGGGGGCCAGGACCGGGGAGCTGTTTTTT